This T cell receptor (beta chain) was identified in a study of Ad26.COV2.S vaccination and SARS-CoV-2 variants. The wider study: Each vaccinee took Ad26.COV2.S intramuscularly, once or twice 56 days apart.

The junction had 2 bases not matched to a gene; V was cut back by 3 bases and J by 6 bases. CDR1 SGHRS and CDR2 YFSETQ come from the germline V gene. This CDR3 has 13 amino acids. TCRdb's table, derived via immunoSEQ multiplex PCR, lists solely in-frame clones and lacks some. The data show roughly 420,000 clones, with 85% to 90% seen just once and approximately 2.5% held by the top ten. The sample's treatment: 19 received Ad26.COV2.S at low or high dose, single or two shots; 5 received placebo; per-sample allocation not given. Samples came from day 63 after the first vaccine or placebo injection. In Boston, the donor was an adult between 18-55 years of age. Study results and limitations: Vaccine and placebo groups showed comparable non-spike TCR breadth. People given the vaccine had a wider spike-specific TCR breadth than placebo recipients did.

In the case of this clone: The antigen is undetermined.

Specimen: peripheral blood, collected in a trial of Ad26.COV2.S vaccine versus placebo. This receptor was taken from a person aged 18-60 years who received the Ad26.COV2.S COVID-19 vaccine or a placebo. The genes are TRBV5-1 and TRBJ2-7; 11 nucleotides line up with TRBD1. CDR3 DNA: TGCGCCAGCAGCTGGACAGGGGGCGCCGAGCAGTACTTC. Protein product: CASSWTGGAEQYF.